Each of the 14 T cell receptor beta chains below was sequenced from the same sample in a study of T cells in Graves' hyperthyroidism and ophthalmopathy. Template material for amplifying TCR beta CDR3 regions consisted of RNA transcripts. In the first-round RT-PCR of the TCR CDR3, the HTBI primer set was used. TCRdb re-analysed the multiplex PCR reads in MiXCR, keeping a single row per CDR3 protein. The sample shows 300,000 or so distinct CDR3 sequences, 15% to 20% of them seen only once. The sequenced sample was blood. The receptors were gathered from a woman aged 45-65 years with Graves' hyperthyroidism.

V usage is TRBV20-1 and J usage is TRBJ2-3; TRBD2 matches 9 bases. Germline V gives CDR1 DFQATT, CDR2 SNEGSKA (reference sequence). This CDR3 is 12 amino acids long. The V gene end was trimmed by 5 bases and the J gene end by 11 bases; junction bases not matched to a gene: 8. In DNA form, the CDR3 reads TGCAGTGCTGCGGGGGGGGACTACGGGCAGTATTTT. Translating it yields CSAAGGDYGQYF.

This clonotype was counted at least ten times. J is TRBJ1-2 and V is TRBV5-1; 8 nucleotides match TRBD1. Germline V lookup: CDR1 SGHRS, CDR2 YFSETQ. The CDR3 has 13 amino acids. The V and J ends lost 0 bases and 7 bases, in that order; junction bases with no gene match: 2. For the CDR3, the DNA is TGCGCCAGCAGCTTGGGACAGGGGTTTGGCTACACCTTC. Translation: CASSLGQGFGYTF.

There are a few counts of this clonotype. CDR3 in amino acids: CASTIMGKGNSPLHF. CDR3 sequence (DNA): TGTGCCAGCACTATAATGGGGAAGGGTAATTCACCCCTCCACTTT. This sequence joins TRBV6-1 and TRBJ1-6; no clear D. The V gene lost 7 bases and the J gene lost 6 bases, with 16 bases spanning the gap. This CDR3 is 15 amino acids long. From germline, CDR1 is MNHNS and CDR2 SASEGT.

This clonotype has at least ten counts. This rearrangement joins TRBV28 to TRBJ1-2, with D hard to call. Trimming pared 6 bases from V and 8 bases from J, leaving 13 bases between. The CDR3 has 12 amino acids. Per the germline V gene, CDR1 is MDHEN and CDR2 is SYDVKM. CDR3 nucleotide sequence: TGTGCCAGCAGCTCCGGCACGGGGGGCTACACCTTC. Protein: CASSSGTGGYTF.

V is TRBV9 and J is TRBJ1-2; D not resolved. V was shortened by 4 bases and J by 7 bases, with 11 bases between the two germline ends. The CDR3 contains 12 residues. Germline CDR1 and CDR2: SGDLS and YYNGEE. The CDR3 bases are TGTGCCAGCAGCCCCCACACCGGTGGCTACACCTTC. It is translated as CASSPHTGGYTF.

This clonotype was seen many times. This sequence joins TRBV5-1 and TRBJ1-2; D is undetermined. Germline lookup yields CDR1 SGHRS and CDR2 YFSETQ. The CDR3 is made up of 15 amino acids. Between the trimmed V and J ends, which lost 0 bases and 0 bases, there was a span of 9 bases. The CDR3 coding sequence is TGCGCCAGCAGCTTGGCCGGCGTTTCTAACTATGGCTACACCTTC. It yields the protein CASSLAGVSNYGYTF.

This clonotype was observed a handful of times. The chain has TRBV3-1 and TRBJ1-6; D perhaps matches TRBD1 (5 bases). The V and J ends lost 7 bases and 11 bases respectively, with 12 bases between them. The CDR3 runs 12 residues. The germline V gene has CDR1 LGHDT and CDR2 YNNKEL (reference sequence). The CDR3, as DNA: TGTGCCAGCACCATCGGGGGAACACCCCTCCACTTT. This gives the protein CASTIGGTPLHF.

This clonotype was seen ten or more times. This sequence joins TRBV5-1 and TRBJ2-3; no firm D call. The CDR3 sequence is 15 residues long. Per germline, CDR1 SGHRS and CDR2 YFSETQ. V gave up 1 base and J gave up 4 bases, with 13 bases separating them. CDR3 nucleotide sequence: TGCGCCAGCAGCTTGTCTGGGTGGTTCGCAGATACGCAGTATTTT. Protein product: CASSLSGWFADTQYF.

CDR3 loop: CASSQTGHQPQHF. The CDR3 DNA is TGTGCCAGCAGCCAAACAGGGCATCAGCCCCAGCATTTT. This sequence joins TRBV3-1 and TRBJ1-5, with TRBD1 as a possible D gene (6 bases). Between the trimmed V and J ends, which lost 2 bases and 5 bases, there was a span of 7 bases. The CDR3 consists of 13 residues. The V gene's germline CDR1 is LGHDT and CDR2 YNNKEL (reference sequence).

V is TRBV4-2 and J is TRBJ1-2; D remains unclear. Trimming stripped 3 bases from V and 0 bases from J, with 5 bases between. This CDR3 contains 13 residues. Germline CDR1 LGHNA, CDR2 YNFKEQ. The CDR3 coding sequence is TGTGCCAGCAGCCAGTCAGCTAACTATGGCTACACCTTC. It encodes CASSQSANYGYTF.

At least ten counts were recorded for this clonotype. The CDR3 here is CSVDGQPRDTQYF. For the CDR3, the DNA is TGCAGCGTTGACGGACAACCTAGGGATACGCAGTATTTT. The rearrangement links TRBV29-1 to TRBJ2-3; TRBD1 might be the D (5 bases). The length of the CDR3 is 13 residues. V shed 3 bases and J shed 6 bases, with 13 bases lying between them. Per the germline V gene, CDR1 is SQVTM and CDR2 is ANQGSEA.

This clonotype was recorded at least ten times. V usage is TRBV13 and J usage is TRBJ1-1, with D perhaps TRBD1 (5 bases). The CDR3 spans 14 residues. Trimming took 6 bases from V and 0 from J, leaving 11 bases between them. Per the germline V gene, CDR1 is PRHDT and CDR2 is FYEKMQ (reference sequence). CDR3 region: CASSLEDMNTEAFF. DNA of the CDR3: TGTGCCAGCAGTCTAGAGGACATGAACACTGAAGCTTTCTTT. The variable domain in full, completed from reference TRBV13 and TRBJ1-1, reads AAGVIQSPRHLIKEKRETATLKCYPIPRHDTVYWYQQGPGQDPQFLISFYEKMQSDKGSIPDRFSAQQFSDYHSELNMSSLELGDSALYFCASSLEDMNTEAFFGQGTRLTVV.

This clonotype was seen a handful of times. The genes are TRBV27 and TRBJ1-2; 10 nucleotides align to TRBD1. Germline V gene data show CDR1 as MNHEY and CDR2 as SMNVEV (reference sequence). The CDR3 extends over 14 amino acids. Trimming removed 6 bases from V and 4 bases from J; junction bases left unmatched: 5. The CDR3 here is CASRRDRGAYGYTF. The CDR3 DNA sequence: TGTGCCAGCAGGAGGGACAGGGGAGCCTATGGCTACACCTTC.

This clonotype was detected many times. The V call is TRBV7-8, the J call TRBJ2-7; 9 nucleotides match TRBD2. The germline V gene has CDR1 SGHVS and CDR2 FQNEAQ. Trimming took 5 bases from V and 0 from J; bases not matched to a gene: 8. The CDR3 spans 16 residues. The CDR3 DNA sequence: TGTGCCAGCAGCCCCGCAATTAGCGGGAGCTCCTACGAGCAGTACTTC. It yields the protein CASSPAISGSSYEQYF. Full variable domain (rest looked up from reference TRBV7-8 and TRBJ2-7): GAGVSQSPRYKVAKRGQDVALRCDPISGHVSLFWYQQALGQGPEFLTYFQNEAQLDKSGLPSDRFFAERPEGSVSTLKIQRTQQEDSAVYLCASSPAISGSSYEQYFGPGTRLTVT.